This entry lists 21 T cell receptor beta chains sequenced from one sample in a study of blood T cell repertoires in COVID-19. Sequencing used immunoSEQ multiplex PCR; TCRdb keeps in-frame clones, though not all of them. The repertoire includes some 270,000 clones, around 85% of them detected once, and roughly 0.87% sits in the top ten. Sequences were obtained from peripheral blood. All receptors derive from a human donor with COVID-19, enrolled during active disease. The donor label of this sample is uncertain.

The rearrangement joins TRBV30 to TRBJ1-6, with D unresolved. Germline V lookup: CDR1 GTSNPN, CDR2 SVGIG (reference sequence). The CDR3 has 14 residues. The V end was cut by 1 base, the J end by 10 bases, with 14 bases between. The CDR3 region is CAWSDGVAGSPLHF. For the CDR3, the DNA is TGTGCCTGGAGTGACGGGGTCGCCGGCTCACCCCTCCACTTT.

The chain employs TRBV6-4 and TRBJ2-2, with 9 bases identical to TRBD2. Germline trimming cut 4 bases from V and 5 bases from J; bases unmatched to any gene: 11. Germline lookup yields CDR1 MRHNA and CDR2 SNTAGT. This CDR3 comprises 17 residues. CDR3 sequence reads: CASSAGRREGRTGELFF. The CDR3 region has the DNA TGTGCCAGCAGTGCCGGAAGGCGGGAGGGTCGGACCGGGGAGCTGTTTTTT.

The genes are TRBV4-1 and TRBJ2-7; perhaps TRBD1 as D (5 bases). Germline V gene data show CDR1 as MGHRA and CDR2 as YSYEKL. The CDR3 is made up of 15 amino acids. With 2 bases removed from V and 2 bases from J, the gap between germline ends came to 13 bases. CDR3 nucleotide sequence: TGCGCCAGCAGCCAATCAGCAGGGCGCCCCTACGAGCAGTACTTC. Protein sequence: CASSQSAGRPYEQYF.

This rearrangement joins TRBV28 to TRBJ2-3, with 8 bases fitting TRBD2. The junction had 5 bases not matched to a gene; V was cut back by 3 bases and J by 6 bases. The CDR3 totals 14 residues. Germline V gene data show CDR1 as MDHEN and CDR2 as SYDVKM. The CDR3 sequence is CASSFTSGQDTQYF. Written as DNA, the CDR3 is TGTGCCAGCAGTTTCACTAGCGGCCAGGATACGCAGTATTTT.

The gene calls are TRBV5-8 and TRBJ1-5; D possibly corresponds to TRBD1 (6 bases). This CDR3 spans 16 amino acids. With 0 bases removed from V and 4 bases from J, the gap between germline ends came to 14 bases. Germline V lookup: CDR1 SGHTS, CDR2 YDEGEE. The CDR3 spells CASSLERGNLNQPQHF. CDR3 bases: TGTGCCAGCAGCTTGGAGAGGGGGAACCTAAATCAGCCCCAGCATTTT.

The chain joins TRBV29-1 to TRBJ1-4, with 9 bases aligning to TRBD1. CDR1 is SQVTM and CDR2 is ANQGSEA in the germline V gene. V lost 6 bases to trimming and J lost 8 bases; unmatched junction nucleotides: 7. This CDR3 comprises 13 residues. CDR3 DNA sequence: TGCAGCGTCCCGGGACAGGGACGCGAAAAACTGTTTTTT. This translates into CSVPGQGREKLFF. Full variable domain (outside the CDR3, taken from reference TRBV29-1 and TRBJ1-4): SAVISQKPSRDICQRGTSLTIQCQVDSQVTMMFWYRQQPGQSLTLIATANQGSEATYESGFVIDKFPISRPNLTFSTLTVSNMSPEDSSIYLCSVPGQGREKLFFGSGTQLSVL.

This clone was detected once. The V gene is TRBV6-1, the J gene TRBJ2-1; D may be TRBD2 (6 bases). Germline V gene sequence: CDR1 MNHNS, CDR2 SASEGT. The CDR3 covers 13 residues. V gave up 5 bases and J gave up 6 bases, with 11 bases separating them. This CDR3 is CASSFSGVNEQFF. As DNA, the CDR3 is TGTGCCAGCAGTTTCTCGGGGGTCAATGAGCAGTTCTTC.

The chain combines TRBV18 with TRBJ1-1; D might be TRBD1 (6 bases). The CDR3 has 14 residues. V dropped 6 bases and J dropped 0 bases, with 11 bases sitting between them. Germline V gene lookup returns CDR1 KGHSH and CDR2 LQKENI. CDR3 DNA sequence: TGTGCCAGCTCCCGGACAGATTTGAACACTGAAGCTTTCTTT. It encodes CASSRTDLNTEAFF.

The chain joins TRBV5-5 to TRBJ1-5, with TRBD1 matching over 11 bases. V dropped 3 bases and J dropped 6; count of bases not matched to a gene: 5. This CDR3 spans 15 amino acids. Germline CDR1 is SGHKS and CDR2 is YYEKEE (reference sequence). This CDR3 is CASSWGTGGSQPQHF. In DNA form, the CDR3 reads TGTGCCAGCAGCTGGGGGACAGGGGGGAGTCAGCCCCAGCATTTT.

The CDR3 coding sequence is TGTGCCAGCAGGTGGACAGGGGAACTTCAAGCTTTCTTT. Its translation is CASRWTGELQAFF. This chain connects TRBV6-5 to TRBJ1-1; 9 bases are a match to TRBD1. Per germline, CDR1 MNHEY and CDR2 SVGAGI. Germline trimming cut 6 bases from V and 9 bases from J; bases unmatched to any gene: 8. This CDR3 is built from 13 residues.

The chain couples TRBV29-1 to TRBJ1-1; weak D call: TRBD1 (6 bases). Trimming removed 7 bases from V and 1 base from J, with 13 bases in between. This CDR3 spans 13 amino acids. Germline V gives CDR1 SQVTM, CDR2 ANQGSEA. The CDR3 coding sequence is TGCAGCGCTTGGACAGACCCGAACACTGAAGCTTTCTTT. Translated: CSAWTDPNTEAFF.

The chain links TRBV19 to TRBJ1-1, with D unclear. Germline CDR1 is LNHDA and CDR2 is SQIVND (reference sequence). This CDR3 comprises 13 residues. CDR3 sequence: CVTTRGLNTEAFF. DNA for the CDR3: TGTGTCACGACCCGGGGATTGAACACTGAAGCTTTCTTT.

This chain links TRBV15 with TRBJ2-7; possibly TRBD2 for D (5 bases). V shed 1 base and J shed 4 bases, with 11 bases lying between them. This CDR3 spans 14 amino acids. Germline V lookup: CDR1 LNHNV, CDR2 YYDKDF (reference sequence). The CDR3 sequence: CATSRGGNNYEQYF. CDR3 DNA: TGTGCCACCAGCAGAGGAGGGAATAATTACGAGCAGTACTTC.

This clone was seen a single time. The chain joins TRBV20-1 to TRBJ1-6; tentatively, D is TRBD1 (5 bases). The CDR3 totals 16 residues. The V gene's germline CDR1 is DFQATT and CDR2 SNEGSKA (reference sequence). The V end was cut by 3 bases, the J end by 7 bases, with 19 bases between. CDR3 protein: CSASWGRAFQNSPLHF. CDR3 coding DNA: TGCAGTGCTAGTTGGGGCAGGGCCTTTCAGAATTCACCCCTCCACTTT.

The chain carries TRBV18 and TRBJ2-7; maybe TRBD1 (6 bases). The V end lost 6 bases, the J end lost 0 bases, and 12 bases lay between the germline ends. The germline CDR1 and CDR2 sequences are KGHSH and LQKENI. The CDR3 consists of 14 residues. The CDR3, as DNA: TGTGCCAGCTCCCCCGGGACAAACTCCTACGAGCAGTACTTC. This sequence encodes CASSPGTNSYEQYF.

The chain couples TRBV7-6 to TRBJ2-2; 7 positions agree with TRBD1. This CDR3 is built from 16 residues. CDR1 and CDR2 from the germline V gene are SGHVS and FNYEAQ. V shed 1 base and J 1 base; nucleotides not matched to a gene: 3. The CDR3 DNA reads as TGTGCCAGCAGCTTAGTTTCAGGGGGGAACACCGGGGAGCTGTTTTTT. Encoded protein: CASSLVSGGNTGELFF.

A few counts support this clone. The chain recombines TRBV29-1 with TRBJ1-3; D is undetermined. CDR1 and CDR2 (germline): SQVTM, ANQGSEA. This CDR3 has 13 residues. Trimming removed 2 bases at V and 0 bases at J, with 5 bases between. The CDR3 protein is CSVEQDSGNTIYF. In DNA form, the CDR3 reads TGCAGCGTTGAACAGGACTCTGGAAACACCATATATTTT. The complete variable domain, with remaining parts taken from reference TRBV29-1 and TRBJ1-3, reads SAVISQKPSRDICQRGTSLTIQCQVDSQVTMMFWYRQQPGQSLTLIATANQGSEATYESGFVIDKFPISRPNLTFSTLTVSNMSPEDSSIYLCSVEQDSGNTIYFGEGSWLTVV.

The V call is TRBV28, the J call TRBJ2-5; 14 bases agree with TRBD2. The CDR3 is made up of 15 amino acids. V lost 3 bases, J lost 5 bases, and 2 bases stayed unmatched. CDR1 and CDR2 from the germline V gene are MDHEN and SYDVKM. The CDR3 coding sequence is TGTGCCAGCAGTTTGGGACTAGCGGGAGCGGAGACCCAGTACTTC. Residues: CASSLGLAGAETQYF.

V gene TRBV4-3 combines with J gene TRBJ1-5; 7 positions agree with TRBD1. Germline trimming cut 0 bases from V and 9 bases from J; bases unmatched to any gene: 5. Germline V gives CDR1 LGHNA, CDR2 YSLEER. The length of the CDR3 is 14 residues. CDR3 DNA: TGCGCCAGCAGCCAAGAGTACAGGGGAGGGCCCCAGCATTTT. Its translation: CASSQEYRGGPQHF.

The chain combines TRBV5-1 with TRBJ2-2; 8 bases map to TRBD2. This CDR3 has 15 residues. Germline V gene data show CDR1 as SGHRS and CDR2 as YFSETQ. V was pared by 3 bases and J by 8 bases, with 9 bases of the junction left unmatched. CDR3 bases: TGCGCCAGCAGCTCAAGCGCGGGACTAGTAGGGGAGCTGTTTTTT. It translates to CASSSSAGLVGELFF.

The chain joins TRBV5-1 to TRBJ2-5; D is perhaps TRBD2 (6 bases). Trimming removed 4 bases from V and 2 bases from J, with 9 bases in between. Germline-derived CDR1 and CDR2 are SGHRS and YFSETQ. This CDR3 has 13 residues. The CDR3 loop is CASSQAGQETQYF. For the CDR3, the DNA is TGCGCCAGCAGCCAGGCGGGGCAAGAGACCCAGTACTTC.